Shown below are 29 T cell receptor beta chains from a single sample sequenced in a study of T cells after yellow fever vaccination. Using its own MiXCR run on the 5' RACE reads, TCRdb lists one record per CDR3 protein. Among some 320,000 distinct CDR3 sequences, about 10% were seen once, and the ten largest hold over 3%. This specimen was CD4+ T cells sorted from PBMCs, taken 5 days after the yellow fever booster vaccination. The receptor set was obtained from a man between 18 and 29 years old who received the YFV17D yellow fever vaccine.

The chain's CDR3 is CASSPGGWSGPSSGNTIYF. CDR3 nucleotides: TGTGCCAGCAGCCCTGGGGGATGGTCAGGGCCCTCCTCTGGAAACACCATATATTTT. The chain uses TRBV7-9 and TRBJ1-3; TRBD1 is a possible D gene (5 bases). Germline lookup yields CDR1 SEHNR and CDR2 FQNEAQ (reference sequence). CDR3 length: 19 amino acids. The V end was cut by 5 bases, the J end by 0 bases, with 23 bases between.

The rearrangement joins TRBV5-1 to TRBJ1-3; D gene ambiguous. Looked up from germline, CDR1 is SGHRS and CDR2 is YFSETQ. The CDR3 is 13 residues long. Trimming took 0 bases from V and 9 from J, leaving 10 bases between them. CDR3 DNA sequence: TGCGCCAGCAGCTTGGGGGGTCGCGGCACCATATATTTT. As protein: CASSLGGRGTIYF.

This chain links TRBV20-1 with TRBJ1-2; D not resolved. Germline V CDR1 and CDR2: DFQATT, SNEGSKA (reference sequence). V was shortened by 0 bases and J by 2 bases, with 10 bases between the two germline ends. The CDR3 covers 14 residues. The CDR3 loop is CSARDIAGNYGYTF. CDR3 DNA sequence: TGCAGTGCTAGAGATATAGCGGGGAACTATGGCTACACCTTC.

This clonotype was detected many times. The CDR3 DNA follows: TGTGCCAGCAGGACTAGCACAGATACGCAGTATTTT. Amino acids: CASRTSTDTQYF. V and J are TRBV27 and TRBJ2-3; D is unclear. V lost 6 bases and J 0 bases, leaving 4 bases between the germline ends. Germline V lookup: CDR1 MNHEY, CDR2 SMNVEV (reference sequence). This CDR3 region has 12 residues.

The sample holds a few counts of this clonotype. The CDR3 nucleotides are TGCGCCAGCAGCCAGGGTGGGACAGGGACTGAAGCTTTCTTT. It is translated as CASSQGGTGTEAFF. This chain links TRBV5-1 with TRBJ1-1, with 9 bases matching TRBD1. Trimming at V came to 4 bases and at J to 5 bases, leaving 6 bases not matched to a gene. Per germline, CDR1 SGHRS and CDR2 YFSETQ. There are 14 residues in the CDR3.

This clonotype was recorded at least ten times. This rearrangement joins TRBV29-1 to TRBJ2-7; TRBD2 matches 14 bases. The ends lost 5 bases at V and 8 bases at J; junction bases unmatched: 5. The V gene's germline CDR1 is SQVTM and CDR2 ANQGSEA. CDR3 size: 13 residues. The CDR3 DNA is TGCAGCGTTCTGACTAGCGGGGGGGCCCAGCAGTACTTC. Translated: CSVLTSGGAQQYF.

This clonotype was counted ten times or more. This chain uses TRBV7-2 with TRBJ1-5; weak D call: TRBD1 (5 bases). V was pared by 4 bases and J by 7 bases, with 17 bases between. Germline V CDR1 and CDR2: SGHTA, FQGNSA. The CDR3 extends over 15 amino acids. The CDR3 bases are TGTGCCAGCAGCTCGCTGACAGCGGGTCGGCAGCCCCAGCATTTT. This codes for CASSSLTAGRQPQHF.

This clonotype was counted ten times or more. The chain links TRBV25-1 to TRBJ2-7, with 10 bases that match TRBD1. The CDR3 sequence is 15 residues long. Germline V gene data show CDR1 as MGHDK and CDR2 as SYGVNS. With V trimmed by 2 bases and J by 3 bases, 4 bases remained unmatched. Written as DNA, the CDR3 is TGTGCCAGCAGTGAACCGGGACAGGGGAGCTACGAGCAGTACTTC. Translation gives CASSEPGQGSYEQYF.

The table lists this clonotype with a few counts. V and J are TRBV20-1 and TRBJ2-7, with 7 bases fitting TRBD1. This CDR3 region has 12 residues. The trim removed 2 bases at V and 4 bases at J, leaving 2 bases unmatched. Germline V gives CDR1 DFQATT, CDR2 SNEGSKA (reference sequence). CDR3 sequence: CSARKTGYEQYF. The CDR3 DNA follows: TGCAGTGCTAGAAAGACAGGGTACGAGCAGTACTTC.

The chain joins TRBV7-8 to TRBJ2-7, with D perhaps TRBD2 (5 bases). The CDR3 has 14 amino acids. Between the trimmed V and J ends, which lost 1 base and 6 bases, there was a span of 13 bases. In germline, CDR1 is SGHVS, CDR2 FQNEAQ. The CDR3 reads CASSLEEAYGEQYV. The CDR3 DNA reads as TGTGCCAGCAGCTTAGAGGAGGCATACGGCGAGCAGTACGTC.

The gene calls are TRBV20-1 and TRBJ1-1; TRBD1 might be the D (5 bases). The CDR3 is 14 amino acids. Germline loops: CDR1 DFQATT, CDR2 SNEGSKA (reference sequence). Trimming stripped 6 bases from V and 3 bases from J, with 17 bases between. This CDR3 is CSAPVGKGDTEAFF. In DNA form, the CDR3 reads TGCAGTGCCCCAGTGGGGAAAGGGGACACTGAAGCTTTCTTT.

This clonotype showed up just a few times. The chain combines TRBV29-1 with TRBJ1-3, with 7 bases lining up with TRBD1. The trim removed 3 bases at V and 5 bases at J, leaving 1 base unmatched. CDR1 is SQVTM and CDR2 is ANQGSEA in the germline V gene. The CDR3 totals 12 residues. In nucleotides, the CDR3 is TGCAGCGTTGAGACAGGGAGAAACACCATATATTTT. Its protein product is CSVETGRNTIYF.

This clonotype has only a few counts. V gene TRBV7-8 combines with J gene TRBJ1-4; D gene ambiguous. Trimming took off 4 bases at V and 0 bases at J, with 9 bases between the two ends. The CDR3 has 15 amino acids. CDR1 and CDR2 from the germline V gene are SGHVS and FQNEAQ. CDR3 loop: CASSSYRTTNEKLFF. CDR3 nucleotide sequence: TGTGCCAGCAGCTCTTACCGGACAACTAATGAAAAACTGTTTTTT.

This clonotype came up a few times. The chain links TRBV5-1 to TRBJ1-2; 8 bases are shared with TRBD1. Losses at the gene ends were 0 bases for V and 8 bases for J; bases not matched to a gene: 6. The germline gives CDR1 SGHRS, CDR2 YFSETQ. This CDR3 has 14 amino acids. The CDR3 sequence: CASSLVSGTGGYTF. CDR3 nucleotides: TGCGCCAGCAGCTTGGTATCAGGGACAGGCGGCTACACCTTC. Complete variable domain (other parts from reference TRBV5-1 and TRBJ1-2): KAGVTQTPRYLIKTRGQQVTLSCSPISGHRSVSWYQQTPGQGLQFLFEYFSETQRNKGNFPGRFSGRQFSNSRSEMNVSTLELGDSALYLCASSLVSGTGGYTFGSGTRLTVV.

This clonotype was recorded many times. Written as DNA, the CDR3 is TGTGCCAGCAGCTTAGGACAGTACCAAGAGACCCAGTACTTC. It translates to CASSLGQYQETQYF. This chain joins TRBV7-2 and TRBJ2-5, with D maybe TRBD1 (5 bases). Germline assignment: CDR1 SGHTA and CDR2 FQGNSA. The CDR3 length is 14 residues. Trimming shortened V by 1 base and J by 0 bases, and 6 bases separated the two germline ends.

This clonotype has just a few counts. The V call is TRBV18, the J call TRBJ1-6; D remains ambiguous. The CDR3 loop spans 12 amino acids. Trimming took 0 bases from V and 8 from J, leaving 2 bases between them. Germline CDR1 is KGHSH and CDR2 is LQKENI. As DNA, the CDR3 is TGTGCCAGCTCACCACCGGATTCACCCCTCCACTTT. This gives the protein CASSPPDSPLHF. The variable domain in full, with the rest retrieved from reference TRBV18 and TRBJ1-6, is NAGVMQNPRHLVRRRGQEARLRCSPMKGHSHVYWYRQLPEEGLKFMVYLQKENIIDESGMPKERFSAEFPKEGPSILRIQQVVRGDSAAYFCASSPPDSPLHFGNGTRLTVT.

At least ten counts were recorded for this clonotype. The V gene is TRBV18, the J gene TRBJ1-4, with no clear D. The V and J ends lost 1 base and 1 base respectively, with 4 bases between them. CDR3 length equals 14 residues. Looked up from germline, CDR1 is KGHSH and CDR2 is LQKENI. The CDR3 region has the DNA TGTGCCAGCTCACCACAGGGAACTAATGAAAAACTGTTTTTT. This codes for CASSPQGTNEKLFF.

This clonotype was picked up a small number of times. The chain links TRBV5-1 to TRBJ2-5; D may be TRBD1 or TRBD2 (6 bases each). This CDR3 is 14 amino acids long. V gave up 3 bases and J gave up 5 bases, with 14 bases separating them. The germline V gene has CDR1 SGHRS and CDR2 YFSETQ. The CDR3 region is CASSWATGGETQYF. As DNA, the CDR3 is TGCGCCAGCAGCTGGGCCACCGGGGGCGAGACCCAGTACTTC.

This clonotype came up a few times. The rearrangement joins TRBV11-2 to TRBJ2-7; tentative D call: TRBD1 (5 bases). CDR3 length: 15 residues. Trimming removed 0 bases from V and 2 bases from J, with 11 bases in between. Germline V gives CDR1 SGHAT, CDR2 FQNNGV. This CDR3 reads CASSLELAGTYEQYF. The CDR3 coding sequence is TGTGCCAGCAGCTTAGAGTTAGCAGGGACCTACGAGCAGTACTTC.

The DNA for the CDR3 is TGTGCCAGCAAGGCAGGGGACCACCCGGGGTATGGCTACACCTTC. Translated: CASKAGDHPGYGYTF. J is TRBJ1-2 and V is TRBV6-5, with D tentatively TRBD1 (6 bases). V was shortened by 7 bases and J by 5 bases, with 20 bases between the two germline ends. CDR3 size: 15 residues. Germline loops: CDR1 MNHEY, CDR2 SVGAGI.

The V gene is TRBV6-5, the J gene TRBJ1-2, with no clear D. This CDR3 has 13 residues. V lost 5 bases and J lost 4, with 11 bases in between. CDR1 MNHEY and CDR2 SVGAGI come from the germline V gene. CDR3 protein: CASSRAGGYGYTF. In DNA form, the CDR3 reads TGTGCCAGCAGTCGCGCAGGCGGCTATGGCTACACCTTC.

This clonotype was seen a handful of times. The chain couples TRBV6-2 or TRBV6-3 to TRBJ2-3; TRBD2 matches at 13 bases. Germline CDR1 MNHEY, CDR2 SVGEGT. The CDR3 runs to 17 residues. The V segment lost 5 bases and the J segment 2 bases; nucleotides outside the gene matches: 7. This chain's CDR3 is CASSPGLAGVSTDTQYF. The CDR3 DNA follows: TGTGCCAGCAGTCCAGGACTAGCGGGGGTGTCCACAGATACGCAGTATTTT.

The rearrangement joins TRBV27 to TRBJ1-2; 9 positions agree with TRBD1. Germline V gene sequence: CDR1 MNHEY, CDR2 SMNVEV (reference sequence). With V trimmed by 8 bases and J by 3 bases, 4 bases remained unmatched. This CDR3 region has 13 residues. The CDR3 DNA is TGTGCCAGCGGGGACAGGGAAGACTATGGCTACACCTTC. It yields the protein CASGDREDYGYTF.

This clonotype was recorded a few times. The gene calls are TRBV12-3 or TRBV12-4 and TRBJ2-2; 11 bases are a match to TRBD2. V shed 7 bases, J shed 5 bases, and the junction held 6 bases outside the gene matches. CDR3 length: 15 residues. In nucleotides, the CDR3 is TGTGCCAGCAACATAGCGGGGGGGCGGACCGGGGAGCTGTTTTTT. It is translated as CASNIAGGRTGELFF.

The genes are TRBV24-1 and TRBJ2-3; D possibly matches TRBD1 or TRBD2 (5 bases each). This CDR3 contains 15 residues. V lost 5 bases, J lost 6 bases, and 17 bases lay in between. Germline V gene data show CDR1 as KGHDR and CDR2 as SFDVKD. The CDR3 DNA is TGTGCCACCAGTGCCTGGGACGGGGATCGGGATACGCAGTATTTT. Translated, it gives CATSAWDGDRDTQYF.

This clonotype was counted once. This chain uses TRBV7-3 with TRBJ1-1; 7 bases align to TRBD1. CDR1 is SGHTA, CDR2 FQGTGA, per germline. This CDR3 contains 14 residues. V lost 5 bases to trimming and J lost 11 bases; unmatched junction nucleotides: 14. The CDR3 spells CASSPRGQRSVAFF. CDR3 bases: TGTGCCAGCAGCCCCAGGGGACAGAGAAGTGTGGCTTTCTTT.

This clonotype was picked up a small number of times. The chain employs TRBV10-3 and TRBJ1-2; 8 nucleotides line up with TRBD1. The length of the CDR3 is 14 residues. Germline CDR1 reads ENHRY; CDR2 reads SYGVKD. V lost 6 bases and J lost 0; bases outside the gene matches: 3. CDR3: CAISDRGANYGYTF. The CDR3 DNA sequence: TGTGCCATCAGCGACAGGGGTGCTAACTATGGCTACACCTTC.

The gene calls are TRBV21-1 and TRBJ2-4; the table's D call TRBD1 went unverified against the DNA. TRBV21-1 is assigned pseudogene status. The CDR3 runs to 18 residues. The CDR3 reads CASSTGVRVNEAKNIQYF. As DNA, the CDR3 is TGTGCCAGCAGCACGGGGGTTAGGGTAAACGAGGCCAAAAACATTCAGTACTTC.

This chain uses TRBV6-5 with TRBJ1-1; TRBD1 might be the D (6 bases). CDR1 MNHEY and CDR2 SVGAGI come from the germline V gene. CDR3 size: 15 residues. Trimming stripped 0 bases from V and 2 bases from J, with 10 bases between. CDR3 amino acids: CASSYSGQINTEAFF. The CDR3 DNA reads TGTGCCAGCAGTTACTCGGGACAAATCAACACTGAAGCTTTCTTT.